These 27 T cell receptor beta chains originate from one sample sequenced in a study of OX40 agonist ivuxolimab in advanced cancers. The repertoire was sequenced with immunoSEQ multiplex PCR; TCRdb's copy has only in-frame clones and lacks some. The table shows about 42,000 clones, with 82% occurring only once. Sequencing used CD4+ or CD8+ T cells sorted from blood, obtained in a trial of the OX40 agonist ivuxolimab. These receptors came from an adult with an advanced solid tumor such as melanoma, head and neck, liver or kidney cancer.

A word on this clone: The junction differs from germline at one of its ends, possibly a read error. The chain is built from TRBV10-1 and TRBJ2-7; 7 nucleotides line up with TRBD1. The CDR3 sequence is 11 residues long. CDR1 is WNHNN and CDR2 is SYGVQD in the germline V gene (reference sequence). CDR3 protein: CASKGRQGFCF. Written as DNA, the CDR3 is TGCGCCAGCAAGGGGAGACAGGGATTCTGCTTC.

The chain couples TRBV4-1 to TRBJ1-2; 7 bases agree with TRBD1. The CDR3 contains 17 residues. V shed 3 bases and J 1 base; nucleotides not matched to a gene: 11. Germline CDR1 MGHRA, CDR2 YSYEKL. The CDR3 coding sequence is TGCGCCAGCAGCCAGGGTCCAGGGGGATCTCTTAACTATGGCTACACCTTC. Protein product: CASSQGPGGSLNYGYTF.

This chain connects TRBV28 to TRBJ2-7; no clear D gene. The CDR3 extends over 16 amino acids. Germline V gene sequence: CDR1 MDHEN, CDR2 SYDVKM. The germline V and J ends were trimmed by 3 bases and 0 bases, with 15 bases remaining between them. CDR3 coding DNA: TGTGCCAGCAGTTTCTCACTCGCCGGCCTCTCCTACGAGCAGTACTTC. Translated: CASSFSLAGLSYEQYF.

The chain carries TRBV4-1 and TRBJ2-6; D gene uncertain. V gave up 1 base and J gave up 1 base, with 11 bases separating them. This CDR3 contains 17 residues. Germline assignment: CDR1 MGHRA and CDR2 YSYEKL. The CDR3 region is CASSQGEMTSGANVLTF. CDR3 in DNA: TGCGCCAGCAGCCAAGGTGAGATGACTTCTGGGGCCAACGTCCTGACTTTC.

The rearrangement uses TRBV5-1 and TRBJ1-5; TRBD1 agrees at 7 bases. The CDR3 has 15 residues. V shed 4 bases and J 6 bases; nucleotides not matched to a gene: 10. CDR1 and CDR2 from the germline V gene are SGHRS and YFSETQ. CDR3 protein: CASSLGYPGGQPQHF. In DNA form, the CDR3 reads TGCGCCAGCAGCCTGGGGTATCCAGGGGGTCAGCCCCAGCATTTT.

The chain is built from TRBV5-4 and TRBJ2-5; D gene unclear. In germline, CDR1 is SGHNT, CDR2 YYREEE (reference sequence). Trimming left V 0 bases short and J 5 bases short, with 8 bases between. The CDR3 has 13 amino acids. CDR3 region: CASSLDSMETQYF. CDR3 DNA: TGTGCCAGCAGCTTGGACAGTATGGAGACCCAGTACTTC.

The chain carries TRBV2 and TRBJ1-5; maybe TRBD1 (5 bases). Trimming shortened V by 5 bases and J by 6 bases, and 17 bases separated the two germline ends. CDR1 is SNHLY and CDR2 is FYNNEI in the germline V gene. The CDR3 is 15 residues long. This CDR3 reads CASSPITGGGQPQHF. The CDR3 DNA reads TGTGCCAGCAGTCCCATAACAGGTGGGGGTCAGCCCCAGCATTTT.

The V gene is TRBV4-3, the J gene TRBJ2-3; D gene unclear. The CDR3 spans 15 residues. Per germline, CDR1 LGHNA and CDR2 YSLEER. V lost 1 base and J 2 bases, leaving 10 bases between the germline ends. CDR3 amino acids: CASSQAYGSTDTQYF. In DNA, the CDR3 is TGCGCCAGCAGCCAAGCTTACGGGTCCACAGATACGCAGTATTTT.

This rearrangement joins TRBV9 to TRBJ2-7; perhaps D is TRBD1 or TRBD2 (6 bases each). V dropped 7 bases and J dropped 5 bases, with 16 bases sitting between them. CDR3 length: 13 residues. Germline lookup yields CDR1 SGDLS and CDR2 YYNGEE. CDR3 residues: CASGGGTTHEQYF. The CDR3 coding sequence is TGTGCCAGCGGAGGGGGGACGACTCACGAGCAGTACTTC.

The chain has TRBV27 and TRBJ1-1; no definite D call. Trimming shortened V by 7 bases and J by 4 bases, and 7 bases separated the two germline ends. Germline V gene lookup returns CDR1 MNHEY and CDR2 SMNVEV (reference sequence). The CDR3 runs to 11 residues. CDR3 DNA: TGTGCCAGCACCTCGGGCACTGAAGCTTTCTTT. Amino acid sequence: CASTSGTEAFF.

The V call is TRBV5-5, the J call TRBJ2-3, with TRBD2 matching 11 bases. The CDR3 is 16 residues long. V dropped 0 bases and J dropped 0; count of bases not matched to a gene: 0. The germline V gene has CDR1 SGHKS and CDR2 YYEKEE (reference sequence). The CDR3 loop is CASSLGLAGSTDTQYF. The CDR3 nucleotides are TGTGCCAGCAGCTTGGGACTAGCGGGGAGCACAGATACGCAGTATTTT.

The chain combines TRBV7-9 with TRBJ2-4; TRBD1 agrees at 10 bases. The CDR3 is made up of 14 amino acids. V dropped 5 bases and J dropped 6; count of bases not matched to a gene: 4. The germline gives CDR1 SEHNR, CDR2 FQNEAQ (reference sequence). The CDR3 protein is CASSPWTGGNIQYF. The CDR3 DNA is TGTGCCAGCAGCCCGTGGACAGGGGGAAACATTCAGTACTTC.

V is TRBV20-1 and J is TRBJ1-2, with D tentatively TRBD1 (5 bases). This CDR3 is built from 11 residues. Germline V gives CDR1 DFQATT, CDR2 SNEGSKA (reference sequence). This CDR3 reads CSLQVNYGYTF. The CDR3 coding sequence is TGCAGCCTACAGGTTAACTATGGCTACACCTTC.

The chain recombines TRBV18 with TRBJ1-1; D gene ambiguous. CDR3 length: 13 amino acids. With 6 bases removed from V and 3 bases from J, the gap between germline ends came to 11 bases. CDR1 KGHSH and CDR2 LQKENI come from the germline V gene. This chain's CDR3 is CASSLYPDTEAFF. CDR3 nucleotides: TGTGCCAGCTCCCTCTACCCGGACACTGAAGCTTTCTTT. Full variable domain (remainder filled in from reference TRBV18 and TRBJ1-1): NAGVMQNPRHLVRRRGQEARLRCSPMKGHSHVYWYRQLPEEGLKFMVYLQKENIIDESGMPKERFSAEFPKEGPSILRIQQVVRGDSAAYFCASSLYPDTEAFFGQGTRLTVV.

The V and J genes are TRBV18 and TRBJ1-1; no firm D call. Germline CDR1 and CDR2: KGHSH and LQKENI. Trimming took 3 bases from V and 0 from J, leaving 14 bases between them. CDR3 length: 16 residues. The CDR3 spells CASSPSPPSVNTEAFF. Written as DNA, the CDR3 is TGTGCCAGCTCACCGAGCCCCCCTTCGGTGAACACTGAAGCTTTCTTT.

V usage is TRBV10-2 and J usage is TRBJ1-5, with D perhaps TRBD1 (6 bases). The CDR3 consists of 13 residues. The V and J ends lost 8 bases and 4 bases respectively, with 12 bases between them. Per the germline V gene, CDR1 is WSHSY and CDR2 is SAAADI. The CDR3 bases are TGCGCCAGCGCGGCAGGGGCAAATCAGCCCCAGCATTTT. It yields the protein CASAAGANQPQHF.

In its sample, this clone was seen once. The V and J genes are TRBV9 and TRBJ1-6, with D possibly being TRBD1 (6 bases). The V end lost 0 bases, the J end lost 9 bases, and 16 bases lay between the germline ends. CDR1 and CDR2 (germline): SGDLS, YYNGEE. This CDR3 region has 16 residues. The DNA for the CDR3 is TGTGCCAGCAGCGTAGAGGGCGCAGGGACAATTTCACCCCTCCACTTT. Translated, it gives CASSVEGAGTISPLHF.

A few counts support this clone. The chain carries TRBV13 and TRBJ2-7; TRBD2 agrees at 10 bases. The CDR3 spans 18 residues. The germline V gene has CDR1 PRHDT and CDR2 FYEKMQ (reference sequence). V lost 1 base and J lost 0; bases outside the gene matches: 9. The CDR3 region is CASSLVASGGPTSYEQYF. The CDR3 DNA is TGTGCCAGCAGCTTAGTTGCTAGCGGGGGACCGACCTCCTACGAGCAGTACTTC.

The chain couples TRBV27 to TRBJ2-3; D uncertain. Looked up from germline, CDR1 is MNHEY and CDR2 is SMNVEV (reference sequence). The CDR3 totals 20 residues. Trimming cost V 5 bases and J 0 bases, with 27 bases left between them. The CDR3 here is CASSPPYFVVGRLSTDTQYF. CDR3 bases: TGTGCCAGCAGTCCGCCGTATTTCGTCGTTGGCCGGCTAAGCACAGATACGCAGTATTTT.

CDR3 sequence reads: CASSGGLAGGPHTQYF. In nucleotides, the CDR3 is TGTGCCAGCAGTGGGGGACTAGCGGGAGGGCCCCATACGCAGTATTTT. This chain links TRBV28 with TRBJ2-3, with TRBD2 matching over 16 bases. The CDR3 is made up of 16 amino acids. V was clipped by 5 bases and J by 7 bases; unmatched bases: 6. Germline V gives CDR1 MDHEN, CDR2 SYDVKM.

To note about this clone: One end of the junction varies from germline; a read error may be responsible. This chain connects TRBV6-1 to TRBJ1-1; D is ambiguous. Germline V gives CDR1 MNHNS, CDR2 SASEGT. There are 11 residues in the CDR3. CDR3 protein: CASSTGPDAFF. The CDR3 nucleotides read TGTGCCAGCAGTACGGGCCCTGACGCTTTCTTT.

The V call is TRBV4-3, the J call TRBJ2-7; D possibly corresponds to TRBD1 (6 bases). The CDR3 spans 18 residues. Germline CDR1 is LGHNA and CDR2 is YSLEER. The V gene lost 0 bases and the J gene lost 2 bases, with 20 bases spanning the gap. This chain's CDR3 is CASSQEGQAGAITYEQYF. The CDR3 region has the DNA TGCGCCAGCAGCCAAGAGGGCCAGGCAGGGGCGATAACCTACGAGCAGTACTTC.

The rearrangement joins TRBV10-3 to TRBJ2-2, with 9 bases aligning to TRBD1. V was clipped by 9 bases and J by 4 bases; unmatched bases: 6. CDR1 is ENHRY and CDR2 is SYGVKD in the germline V gene. The CDR3 extends over 14 amino acids. CDR3: CAIIGQGSTGELFF. CDR3 nucleotides: TGTGCCATAATCGGACAGGGGTCCACCGGGGAGCTGTTTTTT.

The rearrangement joins TRBV2 to TRBJ1-5; D might be TRBD1 (5 bases). V was shortened by 8 bases and J by 3 bases, with 20 bases between the two germline ends. The CDR3 spans 16 residues. Germline loops: CDR1 SNHLY, CDR2 FYNNEI. The CDR3 DNA reads as TGTGCCAGCTCTCTAATCGGGACCTATGACAATCAGCCCCAGCATTTT. Translating it yields CASSLIGTYDNQPQHF.

The genes are TRBV4-3 and TRBJ1-3; 7 nucleotides line up with TRBD1. Germline V gene sequence: CDR1 LGHNA, CDR2 YSLEER. With 0 bases clipped from V and 4 bases from J, the junction kept 6 bases outside the gene matches. This CDR3 has 16 residues. The CDR3 bases are TGCGCCAGCAGCCAAGAACCGGGACAGTCGGGAAACACCATATATTTT. It translates to CASSQEPGQSGNTIYF.

The rearrangement links TRBV10-1 to TRBJ2-7, with 8 bases that match TRBD2. V shed 11 bases, J shed 3 bases, and the junction held 9 bases outside the gene matches. Per germline, CDR1 WNHNN and CDR2 SYGVQD (reference sequence). The CDR3 loop spans 13 amino acids. The CDR3 nucleotides read TGCGCCGGCGGGGGGAGGATCGTCTACGAGCAGTACTTC. Encoded protein: CAGGGRIVYEQYF.

This sequence joins TRBV4-1 and TRBJ2-7; D uncertain. Germline CDR1 and CDR2: MGHRA and YSYEKL. CDR3 length: 12 residues. Trimming took off 0 bases at V and 5 bases at J, with 5 bases between the two ends. The CDR3 region is CASSQDGHEQYF. CDR3 in DNA: TGCGCCAGCAGCCAAGATGGCCACGAGCAGTACTTC.